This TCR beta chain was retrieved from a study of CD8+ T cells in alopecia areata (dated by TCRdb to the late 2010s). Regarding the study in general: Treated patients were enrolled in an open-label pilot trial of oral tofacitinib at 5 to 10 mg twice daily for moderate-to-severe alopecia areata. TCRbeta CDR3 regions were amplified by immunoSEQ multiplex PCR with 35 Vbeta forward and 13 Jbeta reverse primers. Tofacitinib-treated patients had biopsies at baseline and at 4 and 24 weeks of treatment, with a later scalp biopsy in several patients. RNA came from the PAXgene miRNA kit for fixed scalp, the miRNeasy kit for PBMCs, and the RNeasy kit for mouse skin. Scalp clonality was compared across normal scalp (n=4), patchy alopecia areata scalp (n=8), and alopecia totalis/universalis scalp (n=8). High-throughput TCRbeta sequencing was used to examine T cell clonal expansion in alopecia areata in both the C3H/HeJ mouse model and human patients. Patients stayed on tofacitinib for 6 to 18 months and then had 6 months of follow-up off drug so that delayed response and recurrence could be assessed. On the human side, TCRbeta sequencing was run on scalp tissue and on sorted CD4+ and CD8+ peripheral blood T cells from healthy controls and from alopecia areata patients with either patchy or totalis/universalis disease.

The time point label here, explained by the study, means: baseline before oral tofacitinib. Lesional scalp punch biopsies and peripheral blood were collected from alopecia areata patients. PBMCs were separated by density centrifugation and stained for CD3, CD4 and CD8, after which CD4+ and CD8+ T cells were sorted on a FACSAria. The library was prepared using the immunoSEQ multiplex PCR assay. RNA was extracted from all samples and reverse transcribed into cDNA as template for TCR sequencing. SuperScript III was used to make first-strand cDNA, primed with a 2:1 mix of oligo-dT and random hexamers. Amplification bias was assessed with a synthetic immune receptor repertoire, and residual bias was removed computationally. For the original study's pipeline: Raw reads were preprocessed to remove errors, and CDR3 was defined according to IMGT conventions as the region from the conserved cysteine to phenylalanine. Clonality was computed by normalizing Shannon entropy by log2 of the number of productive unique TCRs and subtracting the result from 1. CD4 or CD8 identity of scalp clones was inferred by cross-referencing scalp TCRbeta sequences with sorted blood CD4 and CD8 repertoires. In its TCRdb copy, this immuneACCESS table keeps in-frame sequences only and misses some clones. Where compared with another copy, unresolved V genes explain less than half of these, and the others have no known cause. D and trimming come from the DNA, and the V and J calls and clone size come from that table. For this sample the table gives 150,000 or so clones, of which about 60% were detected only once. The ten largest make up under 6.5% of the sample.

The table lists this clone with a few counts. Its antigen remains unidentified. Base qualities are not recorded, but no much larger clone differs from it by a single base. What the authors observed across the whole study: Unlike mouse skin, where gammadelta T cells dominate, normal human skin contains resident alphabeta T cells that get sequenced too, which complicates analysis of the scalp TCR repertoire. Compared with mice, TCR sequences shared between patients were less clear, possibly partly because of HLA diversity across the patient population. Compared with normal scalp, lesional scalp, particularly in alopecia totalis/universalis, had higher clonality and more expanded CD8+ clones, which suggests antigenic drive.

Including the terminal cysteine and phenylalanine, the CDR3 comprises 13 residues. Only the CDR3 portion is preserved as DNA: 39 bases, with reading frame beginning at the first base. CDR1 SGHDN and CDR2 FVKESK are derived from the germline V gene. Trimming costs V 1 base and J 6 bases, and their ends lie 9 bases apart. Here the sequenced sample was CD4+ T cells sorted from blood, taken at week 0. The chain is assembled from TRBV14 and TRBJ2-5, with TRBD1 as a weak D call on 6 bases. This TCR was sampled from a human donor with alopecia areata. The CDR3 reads CASSQGQGKTQYF. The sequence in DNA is TGTGCCAGCAGCCAAGGGCAGGGGAAGACCCAGTACTTC.